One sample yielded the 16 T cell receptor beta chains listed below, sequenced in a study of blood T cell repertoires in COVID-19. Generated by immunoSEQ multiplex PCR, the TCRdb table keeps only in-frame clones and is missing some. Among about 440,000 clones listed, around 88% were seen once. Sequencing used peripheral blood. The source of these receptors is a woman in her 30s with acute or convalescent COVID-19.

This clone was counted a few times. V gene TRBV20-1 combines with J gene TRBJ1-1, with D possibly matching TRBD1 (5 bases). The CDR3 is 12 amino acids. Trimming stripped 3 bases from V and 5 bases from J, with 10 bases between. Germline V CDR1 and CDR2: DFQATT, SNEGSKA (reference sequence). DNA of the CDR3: TGCAGTGCTAGTGGGGCGGGTACTGAAGCTTTCTTT. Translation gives CSASGAGTEAFF.

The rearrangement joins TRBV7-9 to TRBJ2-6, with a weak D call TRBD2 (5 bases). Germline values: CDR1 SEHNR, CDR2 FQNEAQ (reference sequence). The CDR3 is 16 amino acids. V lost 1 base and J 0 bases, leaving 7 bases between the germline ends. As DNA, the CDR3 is TGTGCCAGCAGCTTAGGACGGGGCTCTGGGGCCAACGTCCTGACTTTC. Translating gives CASSLGRGSGANVLTF.

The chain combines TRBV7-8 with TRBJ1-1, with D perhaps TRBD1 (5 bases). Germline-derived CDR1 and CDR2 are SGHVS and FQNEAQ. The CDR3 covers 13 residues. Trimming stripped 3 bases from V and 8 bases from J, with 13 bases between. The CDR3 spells CASSFTREGEAFF. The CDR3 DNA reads TGTGCCAGCAGCTTTACCAGGGAAGGAGAAGCTTTCTTT.

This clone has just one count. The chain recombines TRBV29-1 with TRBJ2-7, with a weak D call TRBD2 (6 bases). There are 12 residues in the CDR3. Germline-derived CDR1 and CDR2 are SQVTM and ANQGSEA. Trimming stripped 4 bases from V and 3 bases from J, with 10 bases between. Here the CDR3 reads CSVAGDFYEQYF. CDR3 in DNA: TGCAGCGTTGCCGGGGACTTCTACGAGCAGTACTTC.

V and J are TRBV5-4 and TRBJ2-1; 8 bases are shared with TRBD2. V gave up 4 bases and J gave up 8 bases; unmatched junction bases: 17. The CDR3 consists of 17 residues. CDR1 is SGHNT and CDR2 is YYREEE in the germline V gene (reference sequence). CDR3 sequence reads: CASSPGGGKSIGYEQFF. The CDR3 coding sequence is TGTGCCAGCAGCCCCGGGGGGGGTAAATCAATAGGCTATGAGCAGTTCTTC.

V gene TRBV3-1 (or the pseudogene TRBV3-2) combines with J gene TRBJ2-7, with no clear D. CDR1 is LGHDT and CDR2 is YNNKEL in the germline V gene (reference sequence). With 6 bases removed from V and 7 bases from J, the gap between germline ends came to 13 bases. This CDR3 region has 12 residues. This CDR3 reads CASSPTPGEQYF. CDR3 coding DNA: TGTGCCAGCAGTCCCACCCCCGGGGAGCAGTACTTC.

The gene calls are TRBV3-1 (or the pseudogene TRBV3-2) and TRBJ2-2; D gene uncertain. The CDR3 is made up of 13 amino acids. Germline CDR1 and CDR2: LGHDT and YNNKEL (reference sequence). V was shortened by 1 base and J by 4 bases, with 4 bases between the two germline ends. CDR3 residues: CASSQGLTGELFF. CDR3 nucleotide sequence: TGTGCCAGCAGCCAAGGACTCACCGGGGAGCTGTTTTTT.

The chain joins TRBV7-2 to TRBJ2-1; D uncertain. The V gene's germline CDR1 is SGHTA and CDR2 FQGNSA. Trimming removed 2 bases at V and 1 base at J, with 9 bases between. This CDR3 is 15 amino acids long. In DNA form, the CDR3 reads TGTGCCAGCAGCTTACGCGATCGGTCCTACAATGAGCAGTTCTTC. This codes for CASSLRDRSYNEQFF.

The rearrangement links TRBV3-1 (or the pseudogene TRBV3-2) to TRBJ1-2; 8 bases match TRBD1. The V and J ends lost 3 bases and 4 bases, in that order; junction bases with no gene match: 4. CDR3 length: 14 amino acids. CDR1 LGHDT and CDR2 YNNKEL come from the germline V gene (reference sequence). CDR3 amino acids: CASSHWQGAYGYTF. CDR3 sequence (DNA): TGTGCCAGCAGCCATTGGCAGGGGGCCTATGGCTACACCTTC.

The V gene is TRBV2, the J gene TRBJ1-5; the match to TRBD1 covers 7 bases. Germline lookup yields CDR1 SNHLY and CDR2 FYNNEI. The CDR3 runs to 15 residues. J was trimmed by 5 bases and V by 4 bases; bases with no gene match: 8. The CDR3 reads CASSADREGDQPQHF. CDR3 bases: TGTGCCAGCAGTGCAGACAGGGAAGGGGATCAGCCCCAGCATTTT.

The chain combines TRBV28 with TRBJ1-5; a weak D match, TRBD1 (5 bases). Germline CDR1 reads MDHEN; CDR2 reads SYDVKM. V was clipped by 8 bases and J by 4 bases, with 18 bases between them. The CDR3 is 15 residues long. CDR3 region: CASGRGGFSNQPQHF. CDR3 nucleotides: TGTGCCAGCGGGCGGGGGGGGTTTTCAAATCAGCCCCAGCATTTT.

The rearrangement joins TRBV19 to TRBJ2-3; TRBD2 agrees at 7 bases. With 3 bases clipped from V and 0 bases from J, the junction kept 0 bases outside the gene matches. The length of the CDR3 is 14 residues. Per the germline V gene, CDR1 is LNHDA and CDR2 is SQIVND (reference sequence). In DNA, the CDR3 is TGTGCCAGTAGTATGCGGGGGAGCACAGATACGCAGTATTTT. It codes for CASSMRGSTDTQYF.

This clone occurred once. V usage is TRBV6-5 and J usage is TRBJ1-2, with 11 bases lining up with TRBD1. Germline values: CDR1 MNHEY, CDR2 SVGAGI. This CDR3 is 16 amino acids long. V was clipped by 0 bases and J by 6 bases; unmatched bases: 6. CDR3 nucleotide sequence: TGTGCCAGCAGTTACTCCACCGGGACAGGGGGGAATGGCTACACCTTC. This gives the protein CASSYSTGTGGNGYTF.

CDR3 loop: CASSGTQETQYF. The CDR3 DNA is TGTGCCAGCAGCGGGACTCAAGAGACCCAGTACTTC. The chain recombines TRBV2 with TRBJ2-5; D might be TRBD2 (6 bases). Germline CDR1 and CDR2: SNHLY and FYNNEI. Trimming removed 6 bases from V and 2 bases from J, with 7 bases in between. This CDR3 comprises 12 residues.

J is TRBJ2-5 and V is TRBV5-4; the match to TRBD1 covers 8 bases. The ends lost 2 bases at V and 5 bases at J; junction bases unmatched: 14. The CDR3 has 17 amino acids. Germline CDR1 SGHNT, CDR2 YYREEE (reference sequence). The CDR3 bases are TGTGCCAGCAGCTTTGTGAGGGGCAGGGGGCTCCGGGAGACCCAGTACTTC. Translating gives CASSFVRGRGLRETQYF.

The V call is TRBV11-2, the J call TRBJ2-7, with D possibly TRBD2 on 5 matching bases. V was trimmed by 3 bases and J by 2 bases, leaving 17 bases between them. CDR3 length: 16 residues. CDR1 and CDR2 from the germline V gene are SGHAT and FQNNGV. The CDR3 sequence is CASSFSLPWETYEQYF. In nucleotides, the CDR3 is TGTGCCAGCAGCTTTAGTCTCCCCTGGGAGACCTACGAGCAGTACTTC.